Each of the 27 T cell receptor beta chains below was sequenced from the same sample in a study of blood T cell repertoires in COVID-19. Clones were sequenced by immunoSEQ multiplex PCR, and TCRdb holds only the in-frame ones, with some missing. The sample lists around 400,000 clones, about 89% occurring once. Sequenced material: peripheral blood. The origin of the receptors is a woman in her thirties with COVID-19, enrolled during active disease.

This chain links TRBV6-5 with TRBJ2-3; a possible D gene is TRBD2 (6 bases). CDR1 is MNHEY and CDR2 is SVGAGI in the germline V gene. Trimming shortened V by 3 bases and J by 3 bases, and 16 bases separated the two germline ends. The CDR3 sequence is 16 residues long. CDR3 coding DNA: TGTGCCAGCAGTTATGGCGGGTCAGGAGGGACAGATACGCAGTATTTT. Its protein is CASSYGGSGGTDTQYF.

The CDR3 bases are TGCGCCAGCAGCCAAGATACTCACGCGGTGCCGTCCTACGAGCAGTACTTC. It is translated as CASSQDTHAVPSYEQYF. The V and J genes are TRBV4-3 and TRBJ2-7; no clear D gene. The V gene lost 0 bases and the J gene lost 1 base, with 16 bases spanning the gap. The CDR3 totals 17 residues. Germline V gene sequence: CDR1 LGHNA, CDR2 YSLEER.

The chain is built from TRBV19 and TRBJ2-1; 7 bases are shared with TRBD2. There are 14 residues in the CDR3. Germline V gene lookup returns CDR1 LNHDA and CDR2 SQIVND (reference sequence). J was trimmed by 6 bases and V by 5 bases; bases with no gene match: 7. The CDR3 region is CASSPKTSLNEQFF. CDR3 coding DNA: TGTGCCAGTAGTCCGAAGACTAGCCTCAATGAGCAGTTCTTC.

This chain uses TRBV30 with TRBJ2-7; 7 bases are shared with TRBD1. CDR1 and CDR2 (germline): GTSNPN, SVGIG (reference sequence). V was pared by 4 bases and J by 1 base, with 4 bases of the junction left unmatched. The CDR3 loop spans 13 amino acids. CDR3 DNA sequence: TGTGCCTGGAAGGGGACAGCATCCTACGAGCAGTACTTC. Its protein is CAWKGTASYEQYF.

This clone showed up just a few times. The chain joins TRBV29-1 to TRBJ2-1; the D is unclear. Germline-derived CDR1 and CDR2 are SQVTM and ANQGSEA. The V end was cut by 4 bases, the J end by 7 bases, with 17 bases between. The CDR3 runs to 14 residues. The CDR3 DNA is TGCAGCGTTGTTATCCTCCCGGTACGGAATGAGCAGTTCTTC. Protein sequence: CSVVILPVRNEQFF.

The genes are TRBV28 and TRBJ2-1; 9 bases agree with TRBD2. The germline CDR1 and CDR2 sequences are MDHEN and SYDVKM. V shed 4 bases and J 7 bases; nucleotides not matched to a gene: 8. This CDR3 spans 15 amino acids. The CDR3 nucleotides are TGTGCCAGCAGTTCTCCGGGACTAGCAAGGAATGAGCAGTTCTTC. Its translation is CASSSPGLARNEQFF.

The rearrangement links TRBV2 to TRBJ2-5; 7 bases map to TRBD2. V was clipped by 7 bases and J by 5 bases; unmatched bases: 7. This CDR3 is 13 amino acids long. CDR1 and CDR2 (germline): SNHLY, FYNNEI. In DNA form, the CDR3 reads TGTGCCAGCATGCGGGAGTCCCGCGAGACCCAGTACTTC. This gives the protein CASMRESRETQYF.

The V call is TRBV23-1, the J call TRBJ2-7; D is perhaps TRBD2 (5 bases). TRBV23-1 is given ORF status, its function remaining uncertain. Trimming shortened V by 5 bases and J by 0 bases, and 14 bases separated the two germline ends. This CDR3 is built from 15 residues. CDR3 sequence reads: CASSSERKDSYEQYF. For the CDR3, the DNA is TGCGCCAGCAGTTCGGAGCGGAAGGACTCCTACGAGCAGTACTTC.

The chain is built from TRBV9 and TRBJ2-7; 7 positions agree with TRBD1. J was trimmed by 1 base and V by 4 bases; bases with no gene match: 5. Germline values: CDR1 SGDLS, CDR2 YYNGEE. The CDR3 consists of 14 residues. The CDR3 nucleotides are TGTGCCAGCAGCCCGTCGACAGGGTCCTACGAGCAGTACTTC. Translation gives CASSPSTGSYEQYF.

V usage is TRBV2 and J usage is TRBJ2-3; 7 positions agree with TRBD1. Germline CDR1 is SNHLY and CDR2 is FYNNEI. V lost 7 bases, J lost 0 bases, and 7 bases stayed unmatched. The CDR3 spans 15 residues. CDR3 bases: TGTGCCAGCACGGGACAGCGTTTTAGCACAGATACGCAGTATTTT. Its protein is CASTGQRFSTDTQYF.

This CDR3 is CASSAPNYEQYF. The CDR3 region has the DNA TGTGCCAGCAGTGCCCCTAACTACGAGCAGTACTTC. The chain joins TRBV28 to TRBJ2-7; the D is unclear. The germline gives CDR1 MDHEN, CDR2 SYDVKM. The CDR3 runs to 12 residues. V lost 5 bases, J lost 3 bases, and 8 bases lay in between.

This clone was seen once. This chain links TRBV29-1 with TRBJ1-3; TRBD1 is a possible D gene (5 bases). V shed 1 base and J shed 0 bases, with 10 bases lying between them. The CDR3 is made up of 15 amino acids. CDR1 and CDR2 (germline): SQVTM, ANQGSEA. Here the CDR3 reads CSVEGTSFSGNTIYF. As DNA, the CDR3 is TGCAGCGTTGAAGGGACAAGTTTCTCTGGAAACACCATATATTTT.

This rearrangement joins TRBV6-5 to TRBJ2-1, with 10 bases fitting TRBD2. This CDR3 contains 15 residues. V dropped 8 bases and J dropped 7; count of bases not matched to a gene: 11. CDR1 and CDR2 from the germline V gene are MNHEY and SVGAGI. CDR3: CASSFSSGSINEQFF. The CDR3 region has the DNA TGTGCCAGCTCATTTTCTAGCGGGAGTATAAATGAGCAGTTCTTC.

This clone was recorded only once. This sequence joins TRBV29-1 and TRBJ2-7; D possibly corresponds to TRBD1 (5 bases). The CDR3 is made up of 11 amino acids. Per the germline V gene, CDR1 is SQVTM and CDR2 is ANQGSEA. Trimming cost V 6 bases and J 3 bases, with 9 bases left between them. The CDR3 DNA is TGCAGCGTGGGGCACGGCTACGAGCAGTACTTC. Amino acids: CSVGHGYEQYF.

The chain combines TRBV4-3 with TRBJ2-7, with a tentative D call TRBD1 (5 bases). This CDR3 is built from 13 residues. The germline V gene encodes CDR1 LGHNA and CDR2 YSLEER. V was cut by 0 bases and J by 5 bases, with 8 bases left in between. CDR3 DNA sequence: TGCGCCAGCAGCCAAGAAAGGGGCCACGAGCAGTACTTC. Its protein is CASSQERGHEQYF.

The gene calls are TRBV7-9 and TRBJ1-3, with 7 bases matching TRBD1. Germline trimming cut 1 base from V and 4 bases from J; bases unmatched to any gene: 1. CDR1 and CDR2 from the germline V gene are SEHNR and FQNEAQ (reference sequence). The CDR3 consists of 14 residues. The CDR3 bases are TGTGCCAGCAGCTTAGACAGGGGAGGAAACACCATATATTTT. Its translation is CASSLDRGGNTIYF.

CDR3 protein: CASSLGLIYEQYF. CDR3 nucleotide sequence: TGTGCCAGCAGCCTCGGACTGATCTACGAGCAGTACTTC. The V call is TRBV3-1 (or the pseudogene TRBV3-2), the J call TRBJ2-7; D is perhaps TRBD2 (5 bases). Per the germline V gene, CDR1 is LGHDT and CDR2 is YNNKEL (reference sequence). The CDR3 extends over 13 amino acids. Trimming cost V 4 bases and J 3 bases, with 10 bases left between them.

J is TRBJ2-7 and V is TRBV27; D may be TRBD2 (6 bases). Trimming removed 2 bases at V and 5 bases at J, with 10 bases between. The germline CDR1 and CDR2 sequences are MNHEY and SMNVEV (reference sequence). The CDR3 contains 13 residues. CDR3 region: CASSLAGGNEQYF. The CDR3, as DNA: TGTGCCAGCAGTTTAGCGGGCGGGAACGAGCAGTACTTC.

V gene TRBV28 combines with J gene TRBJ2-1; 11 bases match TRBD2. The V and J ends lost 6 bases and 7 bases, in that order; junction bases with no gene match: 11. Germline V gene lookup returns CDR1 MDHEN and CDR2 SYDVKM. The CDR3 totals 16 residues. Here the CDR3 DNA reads TGTGCCAGCAGCATCATAGCGGGAGGGCCAAGAAATGAGCAGTTCTTC. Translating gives CASSIIAGGPRNEQFF.

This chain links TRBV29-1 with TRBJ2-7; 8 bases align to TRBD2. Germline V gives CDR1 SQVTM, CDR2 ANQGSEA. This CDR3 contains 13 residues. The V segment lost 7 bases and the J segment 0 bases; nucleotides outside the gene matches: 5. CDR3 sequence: CSALAGPSYEQYF. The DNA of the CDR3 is TGCAGCGCCCTAGCGGGCCCCTCCTACGAGCAGTACTTC.

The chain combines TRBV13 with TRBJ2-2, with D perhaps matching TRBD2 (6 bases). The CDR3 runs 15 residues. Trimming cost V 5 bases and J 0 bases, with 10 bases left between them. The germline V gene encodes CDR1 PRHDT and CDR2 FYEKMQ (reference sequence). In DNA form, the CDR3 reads TGTGCCAGCAGCCCCCGGGGGTCGAACACCGGGGAGCTGTTTTTT. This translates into CASSPRGSNTGELFF.

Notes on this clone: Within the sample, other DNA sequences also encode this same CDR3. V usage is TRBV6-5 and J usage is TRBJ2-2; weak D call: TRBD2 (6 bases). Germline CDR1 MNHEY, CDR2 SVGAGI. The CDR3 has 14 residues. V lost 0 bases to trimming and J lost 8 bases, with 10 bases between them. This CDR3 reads CASSYSGGSGELFF. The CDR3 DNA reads TGTGCCAGCAGTTACTCGGGGGGATCAGGGGAGCTGTTTTTT.

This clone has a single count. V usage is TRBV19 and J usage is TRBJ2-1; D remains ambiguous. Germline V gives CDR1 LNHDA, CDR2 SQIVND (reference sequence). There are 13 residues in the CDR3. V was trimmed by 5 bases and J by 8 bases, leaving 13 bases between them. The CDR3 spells CASSAELFDEQFF. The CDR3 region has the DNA TGTGCCAGTAGTGCCGAACTTTTCGATGAGCAGTTCTTC. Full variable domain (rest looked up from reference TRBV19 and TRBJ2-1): DGGITQSPKYLFRKEGQNVTLSCEQNLNHDAMYWYRQDPGQGLRLIYYSQIVNDFQKGDIAEGYSVSREKKESFPLTVTSAQKNPTAFYLCASSAELFDEQFFGPGTRLTVL.

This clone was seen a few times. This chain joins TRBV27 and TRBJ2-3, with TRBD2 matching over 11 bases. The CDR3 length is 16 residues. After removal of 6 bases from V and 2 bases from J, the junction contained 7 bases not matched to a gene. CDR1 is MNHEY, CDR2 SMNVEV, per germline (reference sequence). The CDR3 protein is CASRRRLAGTTDTQYF. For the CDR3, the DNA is TGTGCCAGCAGGCGAAGACTAGCGGGAACCACAGATACGCAGTATTTT.

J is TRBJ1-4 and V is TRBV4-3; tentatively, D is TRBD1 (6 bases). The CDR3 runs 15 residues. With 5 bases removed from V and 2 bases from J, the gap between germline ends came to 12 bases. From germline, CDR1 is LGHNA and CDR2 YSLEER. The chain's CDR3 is CASSKWTATNEKLFF. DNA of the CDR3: TGCGCCAGCAGCAAGTGGACAGCTACTAATGAAAAACTGTTTTTT.

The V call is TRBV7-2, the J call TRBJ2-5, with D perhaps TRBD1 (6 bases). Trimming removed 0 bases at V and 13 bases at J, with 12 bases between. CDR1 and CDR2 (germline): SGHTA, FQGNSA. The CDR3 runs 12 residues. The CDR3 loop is CASSLAQGLVYF. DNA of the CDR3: TGTGCCAGCAGCTTAGCCCAGGGGTTGGTGTACTTC.

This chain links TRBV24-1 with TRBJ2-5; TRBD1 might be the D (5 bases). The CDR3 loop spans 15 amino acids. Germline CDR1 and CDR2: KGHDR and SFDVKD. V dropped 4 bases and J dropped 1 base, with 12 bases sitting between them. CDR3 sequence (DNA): TGTGCCACCAGTGACCGACAGAGATTCCAAGAGACCCAGTACTTC. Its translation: CATSDRQRFQETQYF.